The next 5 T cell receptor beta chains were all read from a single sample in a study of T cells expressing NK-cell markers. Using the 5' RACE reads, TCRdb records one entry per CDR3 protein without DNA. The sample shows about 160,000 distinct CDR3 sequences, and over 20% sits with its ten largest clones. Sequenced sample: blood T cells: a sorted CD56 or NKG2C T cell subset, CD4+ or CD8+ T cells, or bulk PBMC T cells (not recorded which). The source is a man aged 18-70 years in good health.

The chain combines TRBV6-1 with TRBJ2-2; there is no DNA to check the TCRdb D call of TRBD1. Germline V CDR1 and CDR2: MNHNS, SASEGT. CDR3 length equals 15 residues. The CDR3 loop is CASSGTGYWPGELFF.

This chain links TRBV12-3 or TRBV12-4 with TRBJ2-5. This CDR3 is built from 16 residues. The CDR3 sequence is CASSLEGRLSQETQYF.

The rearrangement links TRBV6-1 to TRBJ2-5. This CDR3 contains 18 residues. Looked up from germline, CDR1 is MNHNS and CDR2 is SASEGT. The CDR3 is CASSLMERAASPQETQYF.

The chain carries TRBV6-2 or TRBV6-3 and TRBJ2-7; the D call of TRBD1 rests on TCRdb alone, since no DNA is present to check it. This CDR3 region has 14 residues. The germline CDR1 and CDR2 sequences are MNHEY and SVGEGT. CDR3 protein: CASSSGQGAPEQYF.

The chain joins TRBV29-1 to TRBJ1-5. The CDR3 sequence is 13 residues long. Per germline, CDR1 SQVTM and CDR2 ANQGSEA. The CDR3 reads CSVREGSDQPQHF.